The T cell receptor (beta chain) described here comes from a study of shared clonotypes between healthy human individuals. Study overall: CD4 naive cells filled three plates per donor, CD4 memory three, CD8 naive two and CD8 memory one.

Germline values: CDR1 SGHTA, CDR2 FQGTGA. The CDR3 length is 15 residues. V was shortened by 0 bases and J by 5 bases, with 13 bases between the two germline ends. Sequencing was at deep level. Profiled with immunoSEQ multiplex PCR; TCRdb holds only in-frame clones, not every one. The data show hundreds of thousands of clones, with roughly 70% seen just once and around 9.3% held by the top ten. Each donor was a Caucasian adult residing in Nashville, Tennessee. The TCR originated in a man aged 25 to 40 in good health. The material sequenced was memory CD4+ T cells sorted from blood. Subset: CD45RA-negative fraction. The chain has TRBV7-3 and TRBJ1-1; D unresolved. CDR3 coding DNA: TGTGCCAGCAGCTTAACCCCGGGCGAGGAGACTGAAGCTTTCTTT. The encoded protein is CASSLTPGEETEAFF.